This T cell receptor beta chain stems from a study of monozygotic twins with inflammatory bowel disease (dated by TCRdb to the late 2010s). Notes on the research overall: The full study comprised 30 or so monozygotic twin pairs: nine German pairs (four IBD-concordant, five IBD-discordant) and 19 IBD-discordant Danish pairs. Within discordant pairs, disease-associated traits were sought mainly by comparing IBD patients with their genetically identical healthy co-twins. Each individual had, on average, about 151 000 unique TCRalpha sequences and 181 000 unique TCRbeta sequences available for analysis. What the work shows at the level of the full study, not this receptor alone: The analysis was unable to tell apart different T cell subtypes. Compared with healthy twins, IBD patients had fewer clonotypes in common with other individuals, a difference most pronounced in patients showing signs of disease activity. IBD patients had lower TCRbeta repertoire diversity, measured by the inverse Simpson index, than their healthy co-twins. No single strong signal or clonotype linked to IBD turned up in the results, so the idea that one exists was not supported. Repertoire similarity did not differ between concordant and discordant twins, possibly due to limited statistical power. Because patients received different immunosuppressive treatments, the repertoires may have picked up extra background noise and variability between individuals.

In regard to this clonotype: What antigen it recognizes has not been identified.

Libraries were prepared through 5' RACE. Each TCR library was prepared from about 4,000 ng of total RNA. cDNA was synthesized with SMARTScribe reverse transcriptase in eight separate reactions per sample. During cDNA synthesis, unique molecular identifiers containing a 6-nucleotide sample barcode were introduced by template switching. Two nested PCRs of approximately 16 and 10 cycles amplified the TCRalpha and TCRbeta cDNA, and bead purification followed each PCR. Before amplification, the cDNA was treated with uracil DNA-glycosylase and purified using the QIAquick PCR purification kit. The second PCR added Illumina TruSeq-compatible adapters along with sample-specific barcodes. TapeStation and Qubit were used to check library quality and concentration, and around 5.2 ng of each library went into the pool. Sequencing of the pooled libraries was done on an Illumina HiSeq2500 single-index Rapid Run using custom sequencing primers and 2 x 100 bp reads. In the source study's methods: PCR and sequencing errors were corrected by UMI-based consensus assembly using MiGEC version 1.2.6. V(D)J alignment, clonotype assembly and CDR3 extraction were performed with MiXCR version 2.1.1. To normalise gene usage, clonotype sharing and MAIT/NKT TCR abundance, the analysis used the top 1000, 10 000 and 20 000 clonotypes per sample. Diversity was computed as the inverse Simpson index with the vegan R package after downsampling to 27 000 UMIs. Paired Mann-Whitney U tests were applied to discordant twin pairs, with Benjamini-Hochberg correction for multiple testing. Reads reprocessed by TCRdb are summarized as one entry per CDR3 protein sequence, and DNA is absent. The V and J calls were determined by TCRdb, not by the authors. In this sample's table one finds 400,000 to 500,000 distinct CDR3 sequences. Jointly, the top ten make up 2% to 3% of the sample.

From each donor, an approximately 2.5 ml peripheral blood sample was drawn into PAXgene tubes and stored at -80 degrees C. Without T cell sorting, total RNA was isolated from whole blood using the PAXgene blood miRNA kit on an automated QIAcube. Peripheral blood from monozygotic twin pairs who were concordant or discordant for inflammatory bowel disease underwent deep TCRalpha and TCRbeta repertoire profiling using unique molecular barcoding. For every twin pair, smoking habits were documented, and each individual was categorised as a current, former or never smoker. The CDR3 numbers 14 residues from cysteine through phenylalanine. DNA is not recorded here. CDR1 and CDR2 (SGHTA, FQGNSA) derive from the germline V gene.

The sequence was collected from a human donor with ulcerative colitis or Crohn's disease, or a healthy co-twin of an affected twin (not recorded which). The specimen sequenced was blood. The sequence is built from TRBV7-2 and TRBJ2-3; checking the TCRdb D call of TRBD2 is not possible without DNA. The CDR3 protein sequence reads: CASSLEGTARTQYF.